This passage covers 10 T cell receptor beta chains from one sample sequenced in a study of blood T cell repertoires in COVID-19. The assay was immunoSEQ multiplex PCR, and TCRdb's table has in-frame clones only and misses some. This table has some 220,000 clones, about nine tenths appearing once. Input material: PBMCs or T cells enriched from blood (not recorded which). All receptors derive from a woman aged 35 to 49 with acute COVID-19.

The chain is built from TRBV19 and TRBJ2-3; 7 positions agree with TRBD2. The CDR3 consists of 16 residues. CDR1 and CDR2 from the germline V gene are LNHDA and SQIVND (reference sequence). J gave up 0 bases and V 3 bases, and 6 bases lay outside the gene matches. CDR3 bases: TGTGCCAGTAGTATCCCAGCGGGGCCTAGCACAGATACGCAGTATTTT. Encoded protein: CASSIPAGPSTDTQYF. Drawing the rest from reference TRBV19 and TRBJ2-3, the complete variable domain is DGGITQSPKYLFRKEGQNVTLSCEQNLNHDAMYWYRQDPGQGLRLIYYSQIVNDFQKGDIAEGYSVSREKKESFPLTVTSAQKNPTAFYLCASSIPAGPSTDTQYFGPGTRLTVL.

This chain links TRBV7-3 with TRBJ2-1, with TRBD2 matching 8 bases. V was clipped by 1 base and J by 4 bases; unmatched bases: 6. Per germline, CDR1 SGHTA and CDR2 FQGTGA. The CDR3 extends over 16 amino acids. In DNA form, the CDR3 reads TGTGCCAGCAGCTTAAAGGCGGCGGGGGGATACAATGAGCAGTTCTTC. This encodes CASSLKAAGGYNEQFF. Complete variable domain (other parts from reference TRBV7-3 and TRBJ2-1): GAGVSQTPSNKVTEKGKYVELRCDPISGHTALYWYRQSLGQGPEFLIYFQGTGAADDSGLPNDRFFAVRPEGSVSTLKIQRTERGDSAVYLCASSLKAAGGYNEQFFGPGTRLTVL.

The chain carries TRBV15 and TRBJ2-2; 9 nucleotides agree with TRBD1. V was clipped by 1 base and J by 1 base; unmatched bases: 4. The CDR3 spans 17 residues. The germline V gene encodes CDR1 LNHNV and CDR2 YYDKDF (reference sequence). The CDR3 DNA sequence: TGTGCCACCAGCAGAGTCCGGGGACAGGGGAACACCGGGGAGCTGTTTTTT. As protein: CATSRVRGQGNTGELFF.

The rearrangement uses TRBV7-2 and TRBJ1-2; D might be TRBD1 (5 bases). The CDR3 extends over 15 amino acids. Germline V lookup: CDR1 SGHTA, CDR2 FQGNSA. The V end lost 5 bases, the J end lost 0 bases, and 13 bases lay between the germline ends. CDR3 DNA: TGTGCCAGCAGCCCGCTTGGGGGGGCTAACTATGGCTACACCTTC. Translating it yields CASSPLGGANYGYTF.

The rearrangement uses TRBV13 and TRBJ2-2; D not certain. This CDR3 is built from 13 residues. Germline CDR1 reads PRHDT; CDR2 reads FYEKMQ (reference sequence). V gave up 7 bases and J gave up 5 bases, with 11 bases separating them. CDR3 sequence: CASNQVITGELFF. The CDR3, as DNA: TGTGCCAGCAACCAGGTGATAACCGGGGAGCTGTTTTTT.

The rearrangement links TRBV12-3 or TRBV12-4 to TRBJ1-1; D gene uncertain. This CDR3 spans 12 amino acids. V was trimmed by 6 bases and J by 3 bases, leaving 8 bases between them. CDR3 sequence reads: CASSYAHTEAFF. In DNA, the CDR3 is TGTGCCAGCAGCTACGCCCACACTGAAGCTTTCTTT.

The chain is built from TRBV2 and TRBJ1-5; D is uncertain. The CDR3 spans 14 residues. Trimming removed 6 bases from V and 0 bases from J, with 9 bases in between. CDR1 and CDR2 (germline): SNHLY, FYNNEI. CDR3 sequence reads: CASRITDSNQPQHF. DNA for the CDR3: TGTGCCAGCAGGATAACAGATAGCAATCAGCCCCAGCATTTT.

The V call is TRBV2, the J call TRBJ1-2; 7 positions match TRBD1. V gave up 8 bases and J gave up 5 bases; unmatched junction bases: 5. Germline values: CDR1 SNHLY, CDR2 FYNNEI. CDR3 length: 12 residues. The CDR3 reads CASAETGYGYTF. The CDR3 bases are TGTGCCAGCGCCGAGACAGGGTATGGCTACACCTTC.

The V and J genes are TRBV7-2 and TRBJ1-1, with D possibly TRBD1 on 5 matching bases. Germline V gives CDR1 SGHTA, CDR2 FQGNSA. The CDR3 sequence is 14 residues long. V lost 3 bases to trimming and J lost 0 bases, with 8 bases between them. The CDR3, as DNA: TGTGCCAGCAGCTTCCGACAGCTGAACACTGAAGCTTTCTTT. This translates into CASSFRQLNTEAFF. Using reference TRBV7-2 and TRBJ1-1 for the parts outside the CDR3, the full variable domain is GAGVSQSPSNKVTEKGKDVELRCDPISGHTALYWYRQSLGQGLEFLIYFQGNSAPDKSGLPSDRFSAERTGGSVSTLTIQRTQQEDSAVYLCASSFRQLNTEAFFGQGTRLTVV.

This clone was seen just once. The rearrangement joins TRBV7-9 to TRBJ2-2, with D maybe TRBD2 (5 bases). The V gene's germline CDR1 is SEHNR and CDR2 FQNEAQ (reference sequence). This CDR3 contains 18 residues. V lost 5 bases and J 5 bases, leaving 24 bases between the germline ends. This CDR3 is CASSATPGDMSGTGELFF. The CDR3 bases are TGTGCCAGCAGCGCCACCCCCGGGGATATGAGCGGTACCGGGGAGCTGTTTTTT. The whole variable domain, filled in from reference TRBV7-9 and TRBJ2-2, reads DTGVSQNPRHKITKRGQNVTFRCDPISEHNRLYWYRQTLGQGPEFLTYFQNEAQLEKSRLLSDRFSAERPKGSFSTLEIQRTEQGDSAMYLCASSATPGDMSGTGELFFGEGSRLTVL.